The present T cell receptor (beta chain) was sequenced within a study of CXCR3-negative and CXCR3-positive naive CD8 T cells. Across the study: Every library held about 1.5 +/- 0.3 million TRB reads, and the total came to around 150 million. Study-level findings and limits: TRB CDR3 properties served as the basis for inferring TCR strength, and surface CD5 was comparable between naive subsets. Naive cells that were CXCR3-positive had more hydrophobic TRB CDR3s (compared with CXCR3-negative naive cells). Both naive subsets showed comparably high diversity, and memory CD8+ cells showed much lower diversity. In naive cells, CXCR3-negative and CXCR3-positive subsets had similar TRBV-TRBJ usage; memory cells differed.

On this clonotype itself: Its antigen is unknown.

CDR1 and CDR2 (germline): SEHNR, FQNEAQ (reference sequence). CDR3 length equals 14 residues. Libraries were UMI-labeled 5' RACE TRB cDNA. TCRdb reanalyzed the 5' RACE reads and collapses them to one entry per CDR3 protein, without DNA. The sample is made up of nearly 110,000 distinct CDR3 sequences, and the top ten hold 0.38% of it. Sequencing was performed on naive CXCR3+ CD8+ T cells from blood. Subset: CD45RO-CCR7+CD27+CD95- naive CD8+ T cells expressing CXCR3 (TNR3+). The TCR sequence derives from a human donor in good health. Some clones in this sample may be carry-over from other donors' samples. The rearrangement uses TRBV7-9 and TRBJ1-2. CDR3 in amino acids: CASSSDAGRDGYTF.